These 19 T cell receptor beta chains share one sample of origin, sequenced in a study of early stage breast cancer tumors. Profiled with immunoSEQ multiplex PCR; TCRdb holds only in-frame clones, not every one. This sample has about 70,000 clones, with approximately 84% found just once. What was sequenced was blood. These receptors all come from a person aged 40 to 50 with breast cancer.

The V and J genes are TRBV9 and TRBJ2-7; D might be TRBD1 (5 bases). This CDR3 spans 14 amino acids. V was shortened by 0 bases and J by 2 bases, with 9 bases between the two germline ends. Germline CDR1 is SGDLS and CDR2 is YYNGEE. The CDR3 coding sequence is TGTGCCAGCAGCGTAGGGGGCAGCGCCTACGAGCAGTACTTC. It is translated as CASSVGGSAYEQYF. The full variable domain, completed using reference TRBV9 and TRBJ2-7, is DSGVTQTPKHLITATGQRVTLRCSPRSGDLSVYWYQQSLDQGLQFLIQYYNGEERAKGNILERFSAQQFPDLHSELNLSSLELGDSALYFCASSVGGSAYEQYFGPGTRLTVT.

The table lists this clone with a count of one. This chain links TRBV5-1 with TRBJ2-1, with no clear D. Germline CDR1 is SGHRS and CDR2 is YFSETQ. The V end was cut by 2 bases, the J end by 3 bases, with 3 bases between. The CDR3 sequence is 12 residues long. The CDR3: CASSFYYNEQFF. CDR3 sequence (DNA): TGCGCCAGCAGCTTTTACTACAATGAGCAGTTCTTC. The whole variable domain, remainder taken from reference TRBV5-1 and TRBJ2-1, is KAGVTQTPRYLIKTRGQQVTLSCSPISGHRSVSWYQQTPGQGLQFLFEYFSETQRNKGNFPGRFSGRQFSNSRSEMNVSTLELGDSALYLCASSFYYNEQFFGPGTRLTVL.

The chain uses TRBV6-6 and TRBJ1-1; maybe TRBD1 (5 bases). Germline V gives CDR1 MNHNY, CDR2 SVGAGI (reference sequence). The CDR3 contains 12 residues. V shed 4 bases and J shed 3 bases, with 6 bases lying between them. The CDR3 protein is CASSLGDTEAFF. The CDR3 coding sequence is TGTGCCAGCAGTTTGGGGGACACTGAAGCTTTCTTT.

CDR3 region: CASSLGDRNTGELFF. The CDR3, as DNA: TGTGCCAGCAGTTTGGGGGACAGGAACACCGGGGAGCTGTTTTTT. This chain joins TRBV28 and TRBJ2-2; the match to TRBD1 covers 7 bases. Trimming cost V 3 bases and J 1 base; bases outside gene matches: 2. This CDR3 comprises 15 residues. The V gene's germline CDR1 is MDHEN and CDR2 SYDVKM.

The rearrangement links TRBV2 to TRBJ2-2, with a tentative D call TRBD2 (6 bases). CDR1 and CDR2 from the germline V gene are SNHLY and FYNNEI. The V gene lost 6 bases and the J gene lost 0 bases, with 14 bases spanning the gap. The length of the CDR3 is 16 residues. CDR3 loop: CASSGYLATNTGELFF. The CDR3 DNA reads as TGTGCCAGCAGCGGATACCTAGCGACGAACACCGGGGAGCTGTTTTTT.

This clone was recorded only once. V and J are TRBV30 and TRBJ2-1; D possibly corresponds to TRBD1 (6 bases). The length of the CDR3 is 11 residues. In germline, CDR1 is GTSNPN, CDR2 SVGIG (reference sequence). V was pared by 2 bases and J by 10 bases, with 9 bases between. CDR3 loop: CAWSPQGEQFF. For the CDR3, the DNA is TGTGCCTGGAGTCCCCAGGGGGAGCAGTTCTTC.

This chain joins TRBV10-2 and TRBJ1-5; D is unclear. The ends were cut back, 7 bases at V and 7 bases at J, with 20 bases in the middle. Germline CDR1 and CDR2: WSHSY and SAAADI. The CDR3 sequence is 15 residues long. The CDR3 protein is CASTPQAGRGQPQHF. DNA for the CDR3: TGCGCCAGCACCCCTCAGGCCGGGCGGGGACAGCCCCAGCATTTT.

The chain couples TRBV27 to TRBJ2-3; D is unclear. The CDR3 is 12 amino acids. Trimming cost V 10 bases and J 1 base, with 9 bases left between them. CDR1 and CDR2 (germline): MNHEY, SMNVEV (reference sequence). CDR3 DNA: TGTGCCACAGGCCGGGGCACAGATACGCAGTATTTT. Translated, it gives CATGRGTDTQYF.

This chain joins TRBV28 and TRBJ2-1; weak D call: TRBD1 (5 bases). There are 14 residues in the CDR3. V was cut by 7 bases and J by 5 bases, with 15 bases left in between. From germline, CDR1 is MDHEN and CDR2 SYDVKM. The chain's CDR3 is CASIPVGLNNEQFF. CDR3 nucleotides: TGTGCCAGCATCCCCGTGGGGCTAAACAATGAGCAGTTCTTC.

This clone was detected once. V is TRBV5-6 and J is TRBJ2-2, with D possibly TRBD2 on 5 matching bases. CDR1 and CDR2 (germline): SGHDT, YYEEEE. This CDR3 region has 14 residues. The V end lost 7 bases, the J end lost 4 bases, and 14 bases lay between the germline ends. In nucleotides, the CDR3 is TGTGCCAGCTCACTGCCTGGAGGCACCGGGGAGCTGTTTTTT. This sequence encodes CASSLPGGTGELFF.

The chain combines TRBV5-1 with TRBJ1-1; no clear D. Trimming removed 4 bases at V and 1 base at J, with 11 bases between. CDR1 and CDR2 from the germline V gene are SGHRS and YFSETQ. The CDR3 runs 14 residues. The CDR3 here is CASSLTSGNTEAFF. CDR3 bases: TGCGCCAGCAGCCTTACATCGGGGAACACTGAAGCTTTCTTT.

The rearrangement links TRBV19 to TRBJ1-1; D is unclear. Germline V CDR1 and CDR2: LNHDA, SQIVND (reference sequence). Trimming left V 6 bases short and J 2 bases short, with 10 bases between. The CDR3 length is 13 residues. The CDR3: CASSLQINTEAFF. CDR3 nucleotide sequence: TGTGCCAGTAGCCTACAGATTAACACTGAAGCTTTCTTT.

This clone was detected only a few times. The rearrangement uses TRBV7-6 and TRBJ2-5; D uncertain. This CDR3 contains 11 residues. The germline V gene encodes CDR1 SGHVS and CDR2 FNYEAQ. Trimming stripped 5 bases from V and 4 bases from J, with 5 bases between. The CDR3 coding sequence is TGTGCCAGCAGCGCCGGAGAGACCCAGTACTTC. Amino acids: CASSAGETQYF.

The CDR3 DNA sequence: TGTGCCAGCAGTTTACTAACCGGGGCGGATACGCAGTATTTT. Translated: CASSLLTGADTQYF. The chain carries TRBV27 and TRBJ2-3, with D perhaps assigned TRBD1 or TRBD2 (5 bases each). Trimming left V 2 bases short and J 6 bases short, with 12 bases between. The CDR3 covers 14 residues. The germline V gene has CDR1 MNHEY and CDR2 SMNVEV (reference sequence).

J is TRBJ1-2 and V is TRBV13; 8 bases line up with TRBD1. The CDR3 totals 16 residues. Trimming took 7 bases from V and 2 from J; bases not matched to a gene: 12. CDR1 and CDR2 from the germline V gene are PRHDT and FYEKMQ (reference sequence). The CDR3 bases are TGTGCCAGCATCCCATCAGGGGGCAGGATCAACTATGGCTACACCTTC. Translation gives CASIPSGGRINYGYTF.

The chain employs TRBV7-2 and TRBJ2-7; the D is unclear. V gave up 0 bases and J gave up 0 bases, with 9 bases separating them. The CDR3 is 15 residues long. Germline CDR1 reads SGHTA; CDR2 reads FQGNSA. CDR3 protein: CASSLARHPSYEQYF. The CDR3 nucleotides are TGTGCCAGCAGCTTAGCGAGACACCCCTCCTACGAGCAGTACTTC.

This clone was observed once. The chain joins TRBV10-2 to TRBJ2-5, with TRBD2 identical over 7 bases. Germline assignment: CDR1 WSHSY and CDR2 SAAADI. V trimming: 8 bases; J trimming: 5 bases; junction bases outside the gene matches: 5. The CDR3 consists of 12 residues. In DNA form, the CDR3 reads TGCGCCAGCTCCGGGGGAGGGGAGACCCAGTACTTC. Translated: CASSGGGETQYF.

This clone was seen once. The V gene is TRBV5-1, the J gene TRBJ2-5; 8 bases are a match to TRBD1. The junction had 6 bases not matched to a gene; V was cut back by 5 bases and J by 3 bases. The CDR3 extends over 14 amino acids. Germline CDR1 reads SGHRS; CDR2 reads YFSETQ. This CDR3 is CASSPGQGEETQYF. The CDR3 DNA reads TGCGCCAGCAGTCCAGGACAGGGTGAAGAGACCCAGTACTTC. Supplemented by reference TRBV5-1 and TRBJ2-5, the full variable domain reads KAGVTQTPRYLIKTRGQQVTLSCSPISGHRSVSWYQQTPGQGLQFLFEYFSETQRNKGNFPGRFSGRQFSNSRSEMNVSTLELGDSALYLCASSPGQGEETQYFGPGTRLLVL.

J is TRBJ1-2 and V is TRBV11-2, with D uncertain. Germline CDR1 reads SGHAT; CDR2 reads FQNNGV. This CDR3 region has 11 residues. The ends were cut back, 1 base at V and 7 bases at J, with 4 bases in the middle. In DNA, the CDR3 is TGTGCCAGCAGCTTAGGTAGTGGCTACACCTTC. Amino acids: CASSLGSGYTF.